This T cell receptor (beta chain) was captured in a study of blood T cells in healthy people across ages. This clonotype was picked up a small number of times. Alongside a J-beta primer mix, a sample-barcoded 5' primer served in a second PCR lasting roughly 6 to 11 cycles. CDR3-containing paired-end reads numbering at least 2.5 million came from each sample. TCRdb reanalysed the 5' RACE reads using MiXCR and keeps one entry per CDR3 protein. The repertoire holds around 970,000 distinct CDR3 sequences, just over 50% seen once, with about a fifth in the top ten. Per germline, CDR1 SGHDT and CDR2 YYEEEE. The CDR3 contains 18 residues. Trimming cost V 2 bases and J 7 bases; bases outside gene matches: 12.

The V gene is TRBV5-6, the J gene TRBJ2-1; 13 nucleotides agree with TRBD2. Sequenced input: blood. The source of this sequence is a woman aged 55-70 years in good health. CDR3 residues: CASSFWTSGSYKGNEQFF. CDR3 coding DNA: TGTGCCAGCAGCTTTTGGACTAGCGGGAGTTACAAGGGGAATGAGCAGTTCTTC.